Here is one TCR beta chain with its context. This entry comes from a study of cytomegalovirus exposure and HLA in healthy donors. The trim removed 8 bases at V and 4 bases at J, leaving 8 bases unmatched. The CDR3 has 14 amino acids. Germline V gene sequence: CDR1 PRHDT, CDR2 FYEKMQ (reference sequence). PCR involved 60 Vbeta and 13 Jbeta primers. Repertoires were generated with immunoSEQ multiplex PCR, while TCRdb's copy carries only in-frame clones and drops some. In the table there are roughly 280,000 clones, 65% to 85% of which are singletons. This sequence originates from a female donor in good health and CMV-seronegative. V and J are TRBV13 and TRBJ2-1; 7 nucleotides match TRBD1. The sample was PBMCs. The CDR3 here is CASEHRGNYNEQFF. CDR3 in DNA: TGTGCCAGCGAGCACAGGGGTAATTACAATGAGCAGTTCTTC.